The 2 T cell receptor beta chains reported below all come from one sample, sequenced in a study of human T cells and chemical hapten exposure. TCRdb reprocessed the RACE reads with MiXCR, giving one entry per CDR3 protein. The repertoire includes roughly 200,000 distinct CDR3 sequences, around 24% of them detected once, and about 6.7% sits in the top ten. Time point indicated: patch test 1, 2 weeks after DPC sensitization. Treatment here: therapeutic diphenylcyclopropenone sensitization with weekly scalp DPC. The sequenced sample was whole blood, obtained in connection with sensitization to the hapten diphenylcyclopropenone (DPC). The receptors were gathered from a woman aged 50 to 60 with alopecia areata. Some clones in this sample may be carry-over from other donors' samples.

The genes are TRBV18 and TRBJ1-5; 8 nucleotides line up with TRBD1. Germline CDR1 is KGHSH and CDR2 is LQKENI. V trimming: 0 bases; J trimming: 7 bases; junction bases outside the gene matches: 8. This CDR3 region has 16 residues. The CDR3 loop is CASSPPGTGLEQPQHF. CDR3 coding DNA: TGTGCCAGCTCACCACCGGGGACAGGTCTTGAACAGCCCCAGCATTTT.

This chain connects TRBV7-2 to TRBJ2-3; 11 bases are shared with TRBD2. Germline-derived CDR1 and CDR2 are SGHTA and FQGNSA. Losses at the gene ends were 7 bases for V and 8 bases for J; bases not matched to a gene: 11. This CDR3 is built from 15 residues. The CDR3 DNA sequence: TGTGCCAGCACCGTTAGCGGGAGGGGGGTCGGTACGCAGTATTTT. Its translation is CASTVSGRGVGTQYF.